These 28 T cell receptor beta chains originate from one sample sequenced in a study of beta chain features in type 1 diabetes. The sequenced template was cDNA made from the entire isolated RNA. Sequencing was performed with immunoSEQ multiplex PCR; in TCRdb, only in-frame clones are kept and a portion is missing. The data show 400,000 to 450,000 clones, around 13% seen once. The material sequenced was naive CD4+ T cells from blood. Every receptor here comes from a man aged 25 to 40 in good health.

This chain links TRBV27 with TRBJ2-3; D is unclear. The CDR3 consists of 13 residues. Germline lookup yields CDR1 MNHEY and CDR2 SMNVEV (reference sequence). Trimming removed 1 base at V and 5 bases at J, with 7 bases between. DNA of the CDR3: TGTGCCAGCAGTTTATTAGGCGGAGATACGCAGTATTTT. Protein product: CASSLLGGDTQYF.

The chain has TRBV27 and TRBJ2-1, with D possibly called TRBD1 or TRBD2 (5 bases each). Trimming removed 4 bases at V and 4 bases at J, with 17 bases between. Germline V gene data show CDR1 as MNHEY and CDR2 as SMNVEV (reference sequence). The CDR3 sequence is 16 residues long. The CDR3 coding sequence is TGTGCCAGCAGTTCCCTTGGGGGAGTGCTTTACAATGAGCAGTTCTTC. Residues: CASSSLGGVLYNEQFF.

This clone was seen a few times. The rearrangement joins TRBV7-2 to TRBJ2-5; the match to TRBD1 covers 9 bases. Germline values: CDR1 SGHTA, CDR2 FQGNSA. Losses at the gene ends were 5 bases for V and 5 bases for J; bases not matched to a gene: 6. The CDR3 length is 14 residues. The CDR3 spells CASSTGTGYETQYF. CDR3 in DNA: TGTGCCAGCAGCACCGGGACAGGGTACGAGACCCAGTACTTC.

The chain uses TRBV14 and TRBJ2-1; TRBD1 might be the D (5 bases). V was trimmed by 4 bases and J by 10 bases, leaving 8 bases between them. This CDR3 comprises 11 residues. Germline CDR1 SGHDN, CDR2 FVKESK. The CDR3 sequence is CASSRRAEQFF. CDR3 DNA: TGTGCCAGCAGCCGCAGGGCCGAGCAGTTCTTC.

This clone was counted between two and nine times. The chain uses TRBV28 and TRBJ2-7; D is unclear. Trimming left V 6 bases short and J 2 bases short, with 11 bases between. The CDR3 runs 13 residues. The germline V gene encodes CDR1 MDHEN and CDR2 SYDVKM. The DNA of the CDR3 is TGTGCCAGCAGCTCCGGGCCCCCCTACGAGCAGTACGTC. Its protein is CASSSGPPYEQYV.

This clone was found a few times. J is TRBJ2-2 and V is TRBV7-9; perhaps TRBD1 as D (6 bases). The V gene's germline CDR1 is SEHNR and CDR2 FQNEAQ (reference sequence). The CDR3 extends over 14 amino acids. V shed 7 bases and J shed 5 bases, with 14 bases lying between them. The chain's CDR3 is CASTWDIETGELFF. For the CDR3, the DNA is TGTGCCAGCACCTGGGACATAGAGACCGGGGAGCTGTTTTTT. Variable domain in full (rest from reference TRBV7-9 and TRBJ2-2): DTGVSQNPRHKITKRGQNVTFRCDPISEHNRLYWYRQTLGQGPEFLTYFQNEAQLEKSRLLSDRFSAERPKGSFSTLEIQRTEQGDSAMYLCASTWDIETGELFFGEGSRLTVL.

The chain carries TRBV5-1 and TRBJ2-2; D is uncertain. Deletions cut 3 bases from V and 7 bases from J, with 10 bases between. CDR1 is SGHRS and CDR2 is YFSETQ in the germline V gene. This CDR3 region has 13 residues. This chain's CDR3 is CASSYTSGGELFF. The CDR3 DNA follows: TGCGCCAGCAGCTACACCTCTGGCGGGGAGCTGTTTTTT.

This clone was detected many times. The J gene is TRBJ2-1, the V gene TRBV10-3; D gene unclear. Germline V gene data show CDR1 as ENHRY and CDR2 as SYGVKD. CDR3 length equals 12 residues. V shed 8 bases and J shed 5 bases, with 10 bases lying between them. CDR3 nucleotide sequence: TGTGCCATCCGGACCAACAACAATGAGCAGTTCTTC. Translation gives CAIRTNNNEQFF.

The V and J genes are TRBV30 and TRBJ2-5; D is unclear. There are 13 residues in the CDR3. Trimming took 0 bases from V and 5 from J, leaving 10 bases between them. Germline V gene sequence: CDR1 GTSNPN, CDR2 SVGIG (reference sequence). CDR3 protein: CAWSVRVRETQYF. CDR3 in DNA: TGTGCCTGGAGTGTAAGGGTGAGGGAGACCCAGTACTTC.

This clone was detected only a few times. The rearrangement uses TRBV30 and TRBJ1-1, with TRBD1 as a possible D gene (6 bases). This CDR3 spans 13 amino acids. Germline V gene sequence: CDR1 GTSNPN, CDR2 SVGIG (reference sequence). Trimming took off 5 bases at V and 5 bases at J, with 15 bases between the two ends. CDR3 amino acids: CAWEHGGGTEAFF. CDR3 sequence (DNA): TGTGCCTGGGAACACGGAGGGGGGACTGAAGCTTTCTTT.

The V gene is TRBV11-3, the J gene TRBJ2-1; 8 nucleotides line up with TRBD2. The CDR3 runs to 16 residues. J was trimmed by 9 bases and V by 3 bases; bases with no gene match: 13. Looked up from germline, CDR1 is SGHNT and CDR2 is YENEEA. The DNA of the CDR3 is TGTGCCAGCAGCTTCGCTAGCGGGCTTTCCTACGGTGAGCAGTTCTTC. Translating gives CASSFASGLSYGEQFF.

The J gene is TRBJ2-1, the V gene TRBV7-9; maybe TRBD1 (6 bases). The CDR3 extends over 17 amino acids. CDR1 is SEHNR, CDR2 FQNEAQ, per germline (reference sequence). Deletions cut 1 base from V and 5 bases from J, with 18 bases between. CDR3 in amino acids: CASSLVPKQGKHNEQFF. CDR3 coding DNA: TGTGCCAGCAGCTTAGTCCCTAAACAGGGTAAACACAATGAGCAGTTCTTC.

The rearrangement uses TRBV6-1 and TRBJ1-1, with 7 bases identical to TRBD1. In germline, CDR1 is MNHNS, CDR2 SASEGT. CDR3 length: 14 residues. V was pared by 6 bases and J by 0 bases, with 4 bases of the junction left unmatched. In nucleotides, the CDR3 is TGTGCCAGCAGAGCGGGACAGCTGAACACTGAAGCTTTCTTT. Its protein product is CASRAGQLNTEAFF.

This clone was counted a few times. The chain uses TRBV7-3 and TRBJ2-5; 10 bases map to TRBD2. The CDR3 runs to 16 residues. The ends lost 6 bases at V and 2 bases at J; junction bases unmatched: 9. Germline loops: CDR1 SGHTA, CDR2 FQGTGA. Here the CDR3 reads CASRILGLAYQETQYF. The CDR3, as DNA: TGTGCCAGCAGGATTCTGGGACTAGCGTATCAAGAGACCCAGTACTTC.

This clone was seen more than once but under ten times. The chain uses TRBV28 and TRBJ2-1; 7 bases align to TRBD1. The V gene's germline CDR1 is MDHEN and CDR2 SYDVKM. Unmatched junction bases numbered 3, after V lost 6 bases and J lost 1 base. CDR3 length equals 14 residues. The CDR3 region is CASRTGQSYNEQFF. CDR3 bases: TGTGCCAGCAGGACGGGACAGTCCTACAATGAGCAGTTCTTC.

This sequence joins TRBV4-1 and TRBJ2-3; 11 bases agree with TRBD2. The J segment lost 4 bases and the V segment lost 0 bases, leaving 3 bases of the junction unmatched. The CDR3 has 16 amino acids. Germline CDR1 MGHRA, CDR2 YSYEKL. Here the CDR3 DNA reads TGCGCCAGCAGCCAAGATTTTAGCGGGAGGGCAGATACGCAGTATTTT. This translates into CASSQDFSGRADTQYF.

In its sample, this clone was seen a few times. V usage is TRBV14 and J usage is TRBJ1-1; a weak D match, TRBD1 (6 bases). CDR1 is SGHDN, CDR2 FVKESK, per germline. The V end was cut by 6 bases, the J end by 0 bases, with 14 bases between. This CDR3 has 15 amino acids. CDR3 loop: CASSQLNRVNTEAFF. CDR3 nucleotide sequence: TGTGCCAGCAGTCAACTCAACAGGGTGAACACTGAAGCTTTCTTT. The variable domain in full, with the rest retrieved from reference TRBV14 and TRBJ1-1, is EAGVTQFPSHSVIEKGQTVTLRCDPISGHDNLYWYRRVMGKEIKFLLHFVKESKQDESGMPNNRFLAERTGGTYSTLKVQPAELEDSGVYFCASSQLNRVNTEAFFGQGTRLTVV.

This clone has a count of ten or more. The gene calls are TRBV30 and TRBJ2-6; D is unclear. This CDR3 is 11 amino acids long. Germline assignment: CDR1 GTSNPN and CDR2 SVGIG (reference sequence). V lost 3 bases and J 6 bases, leaving 3 bases between the germline ends. CDR3 bases: TGTGCCTGGAGGCAGGCCAACGTCCTGACTTTC. Its protein product is CAWRQANVLTF. The full variable domain, with the rest looked up from reference TRBV30 and TRBJ2-6, is SQTIHQWPATLVQPVGSPLSLECTVEGTSNPNLYWYRQAAGRGLQLLFYSVGIGQISSEVPQNLSASRPQDRQFILSSKKLLLSDSGFYLCAWRQANVLTFGAGSRLTVL.

This clone has more than one count but fewer than ten. This chain uses TRBV5-4 with TRBJ2-3; 7 nucleotides align to TRBD2. Germline V gene lookup returns CDR1 SGHNT and CDR2 YYREEE (reference sequence). The CDR3 has 18 amino acids. With V trimmed by 4 bases and J by 0 bases, 14 bases remained unmatched. The CDR3 coding sequence is TGTGCCAGCAGCACCAAGCGGGGAGGCCCCCTTAGCACAGATACGCAGTATTTT. Translated: CASSTKRGGPLSTDTQYF. Combining the CDR3 with reference TRBV5-4 and TRBJ2-3 gives the whole variable domain ETGVTQSPTHLIKTRGQQVTLRCSSQSGHNTVSWYQQALGQGPQFIFQYYREEENGRGNFPPRFSGLQFPNYSSELNVNALELDDSALYLCASSTKRGGPLSTDTQYFGPGTRLTVL.

This clone came up a few times. V gene TRBV10-2 combines with J gene TRBJ2-7, with a tentative D call TRBD1 (5 bases). Trimming took off 6 bases at V and 7 bases at J, with 16 bases between the two ends. Germline CDR1 WSHSY, CDR2 SAAADI. The CDR3 loop spans 13 amino acids. The CDR3 DNA reads as TGCGCCAGCAGCCCTAAGGGGCCGGTAGAGCAGTACGTC. This translates into CASSPKGPVEQYV.

The genes are TRBV12-5 and TRBJ1-5; D gene uncertain. Germline CDR1 reads LGHNT; CDR2 reads FRNRAP. This CDR3 contains 14 residues. Trimming stripped 0 bases from V and 5 bases from J, with 8 bases between. In DNA, the CDR3 is TGTGCTAGTGGTTTGGTACGGGGTGATCAGCCCCAGCATTTT. It specifies CASGLVRGDQPQHF. The full variable domain, with the rest looked up from reference TRBV12-5 and TRBJ1-5, is DARVTQTPRHKVTEMGQEVTMRCQPILGHNTVFWYRQTMMQGLELLAYFRNRAPLDDSGMPKDRFSAEMPDATLATLKIQPSEPRDSAVYFCASGLVRGDQPQHFGDGTRLSIL.

This clone occurred a few times. CDR3 in DNA: TGTGCTAGTGCCGGGACGGACCAACACTCTGGGGCCAACGTCCTGACTTTC. This sequence encodes CASAGTDQHSGANVLTF. The chain combines TRBV12-5 with TRBJ2-6; either TRBD1 or TRBD2 may fit D (5 bases each). The V end was cut by 7 bases, the J end by 0 bases, with 16 bases between. The CDR3 runs to 17 residues. Germline V gene sequence: CDR1 LGHNT, CDR2 FRNRAP.

This clone appeared a few times. The chain links TRBV4-3 to TRBJ1-1; D uncertain. The V and J ends lost 1 base and 3 bases respectively, with 9 bases between them. Germline V CDR1 and CDR2: LGHNA, YSLEER. The CDR3 runs to 14 residues. The CDR3 coding sequence is TGCGCCAGCAGCCAAGTAGCCGGGGACACTGAAGCTTTCTTT. Protein sequence: CASSQVAGDTEAFF.

This clone was seen more than once but under ten times. This chain uses TRBV7-2 with TRBJ2-3; D gene uncertain. This CDR3 contains 13 residues. V lost 2 bases and J 4 bases, leaving 7 bases between the germline ends. Germline CDR1 reads SGHTA; CDR2 reads FQGNSA. The DNA for the CDR3 is TGTGCCAGCAGCTTAACCATCTCAGATACGCAGTATTTT. This encodes CASSLTISDTQYF. Supplemented by reference TRBV7-2 and TRBJ2-3, the full variable domain reads GAGVSQSPSNKVTEKGKDVELRCDPISGHTALYWYRQSLGQGLEFLIYFQGNSAPDKSGLPSDRFSAERTGGSVSTLTIQRTQQEDSAVYLCASSLTISDTQYFGPGTRLTVL.

The CDR3 here is CASSQLPSETQYF. For the CDR3, the DNA is TGCGCCAGCAGCCAACTCCCTTCGGAGACCCAGTACTTC. The chain links TRBV4-1 to TRBJ2-5; D uncertain. This CDR3 region has 13 residues. From germline, CDR1 is MGHRA and CDR2 YSYEKL. The ends were cut back, 2 bases at V and 5 bases at J, with 9 bases in the middle.

This clone was seen only a few times. This chain joins TRBV6-1 and TRBJ1-2; unclear D gene. CDR1 is MNHNS, CDR2 SASEGT, per germline. V gave up 0 bases and J gave up 5 bases, with 10 bases separating them. This CDR3 comprises 14 residues. CDR3 sequence (DNA): TGTGCCAGCAGTGAAGCCATCTTGGGGTATGGCTACACCTTC. This encodes CASSEAILGYGYTF.

This clone was recorded a few times. The CDR3 spells CASSEIGFSSQPQHF. CDR3 coding DNA: TGCGCCAGCAGTGAGATTGGGTTTAGTAGTCAGCCCCAGCATTTT. The chain couples TRBV10-2 to TRBJ1-5, with D unclear. This CDR3 comprises 15 residues. V gave up 2 bases and J gave up 6 bases, with 14 bases separating them. Germline lookup yields CDR1 WSHSY and CDR2 SAAADI.

This clone was observed a few times. This chain joins TRBV11-3 and TRBJ2-1; D call uncertain. Trimming removed 0 bases at V and 4 bases at J, with 10 bases between. The CDR3 spans 15 residues. Germline CDR1 and CDR2: SGHNT and YENEEA. CDR3 DNA sequence: TGTGCCAGCAGCTTAGAGGTCAACAGATACAATGAGCAGTTCTTC. It codes for CASSLEVNRYNEQFF.